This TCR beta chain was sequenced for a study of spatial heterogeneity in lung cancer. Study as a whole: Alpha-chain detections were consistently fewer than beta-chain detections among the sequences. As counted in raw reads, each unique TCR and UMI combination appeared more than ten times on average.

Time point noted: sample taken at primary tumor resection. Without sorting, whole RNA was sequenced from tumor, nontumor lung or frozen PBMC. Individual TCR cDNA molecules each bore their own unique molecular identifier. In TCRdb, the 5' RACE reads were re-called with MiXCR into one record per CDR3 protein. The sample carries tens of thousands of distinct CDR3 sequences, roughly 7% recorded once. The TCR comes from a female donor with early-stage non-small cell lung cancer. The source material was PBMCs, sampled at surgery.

The CDR3 here is CASSMGQGNQPQHF. In DNA form, the CDR3 reads TGTGCCAGTAGTATGGGACAGGGCAATCAGCCCCAGCATTTT. The chain recombines TRBV19 with TRBJ1-5, with 8 bases identical to TRBD1. V was clipped by 3 bases and J by 2 bases; unmatched bases: 0. Germline CDR1 reads LNHDA; CDR2 reads SQIVND (reference sequence). The CDR3 consists of 14 residues.